This paragraph reports one T cell receptor (beta chain). The entry originates in a study of blood T cell repertoires in COVID-19. Study summary: From the United States, Italy and Spain came samples of acute and convalescent COVID-19.

The CDR3 runs to 13 residues. The V gene's germline CDR1 is SEHNR and CDR2 FQNEAQ (reference sequence). V dropped 5 bases and J dropped 8 bases, with 12 bases sitting between them. Authors' processing steps: Reference gene primer amplification in the assay estimated nucleated cell counts. Data came from immunoSEQ multiplex PCR; TCRdb stores just in-frame clones and leaves some out. From that table come the V and J calls and clone size; the DNA was used to work out D and trimming. The top ten clones hold roughly 1.4% of a sample with over 350,000 clones, 86% of them seen once. This receptor was obtained from a young woman with active or convalescent COVID-19. V and J are TRBV7-9 and TRBJ1-4, with D hard to call. The specimen was peripheral blood. For the CDR3, the DNA is TGTGCCAGCAGCCTGGTCGCGCGGGAAAAACTGTTTTTT. Translating it yields CASSLVAREKLFF.